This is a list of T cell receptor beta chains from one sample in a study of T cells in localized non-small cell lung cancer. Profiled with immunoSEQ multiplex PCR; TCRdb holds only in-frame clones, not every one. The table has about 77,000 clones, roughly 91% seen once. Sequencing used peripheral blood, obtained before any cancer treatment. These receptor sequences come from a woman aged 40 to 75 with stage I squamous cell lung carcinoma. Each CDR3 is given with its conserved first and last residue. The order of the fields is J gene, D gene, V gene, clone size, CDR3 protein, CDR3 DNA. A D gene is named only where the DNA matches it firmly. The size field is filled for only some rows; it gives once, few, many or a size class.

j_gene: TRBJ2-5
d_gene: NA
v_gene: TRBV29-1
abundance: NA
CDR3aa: CSVVTSYETQYF
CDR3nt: TGCAGCGTTGTGACTTCCTATGAGACCCAGTACTTC

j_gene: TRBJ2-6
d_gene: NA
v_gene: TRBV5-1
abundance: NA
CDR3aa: CASSLARGAGANVLTF
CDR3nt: TGCGCCAGCAGCTTGGCCCGAGGGGCCGGGGCCAACGTCCTGACTTTC

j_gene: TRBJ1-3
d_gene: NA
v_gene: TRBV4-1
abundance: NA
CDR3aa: CASSQDGGPGNTIYF
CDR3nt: TGCGCCAGCAGCCAAGACGGGGGCCCTGGAAACACCATATATTTT

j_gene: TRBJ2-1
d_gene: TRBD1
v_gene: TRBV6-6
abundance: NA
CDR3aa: CASSYLQGKQQFF
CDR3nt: TGTGCCAGCAGTTACTTACAGGGGAAACAGCAGTTCTTC

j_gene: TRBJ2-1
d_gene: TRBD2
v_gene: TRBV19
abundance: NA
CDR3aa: CASSPWSGGPYNEQFF
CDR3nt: TGTGCCAGTAGTCCGTGGAGCGGGGGGCCATACAATGAGCAGTTCTTC

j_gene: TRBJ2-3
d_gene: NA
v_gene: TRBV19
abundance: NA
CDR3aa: CASSPAGMTSTDTQYF
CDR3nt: TGTGCCAGTAGCCCCGCCGGAATGACTAGCACAGATACGCAGTATTTT

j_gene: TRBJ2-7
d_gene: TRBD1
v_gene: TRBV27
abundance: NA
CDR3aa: CASRLTGGHEQYF
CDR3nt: TGTGCCAGCAGATTGACAGGGGGCCACGAGCAGTACTTC

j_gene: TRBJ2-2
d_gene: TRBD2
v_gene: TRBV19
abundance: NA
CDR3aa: CASSSLLAASNTGELFF
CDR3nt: TGTGCCAGTAGTTCGTTACTAGCGGCATCGAACACCGGGGAGCTGTTTTTT

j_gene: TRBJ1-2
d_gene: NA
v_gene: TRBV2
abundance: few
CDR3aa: CASSEGLRRLGGYTF
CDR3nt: TGTGCCAGCAGTGAAGGACTCAGGCGATTGGGTGGCTACACCTTC

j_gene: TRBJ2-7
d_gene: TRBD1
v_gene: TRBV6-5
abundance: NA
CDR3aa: CASSRTGGGDEQYF
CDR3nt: TGTGCCAGCAGCCGGACAGGGGGCGGCGACGAGCAGTACTTC

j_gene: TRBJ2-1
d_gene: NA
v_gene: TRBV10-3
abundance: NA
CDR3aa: CAISDPSRGGDEQFF
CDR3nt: TGTGCCATCAGTGACCCATCGCGAGGAGGGGATGAGCAGTTCTTC

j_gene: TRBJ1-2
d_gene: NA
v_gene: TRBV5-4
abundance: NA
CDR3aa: CASSHLDRSNYGYTF
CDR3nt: TGTGCCAGCAGCCACCTCGACAGGTCCAACTATGGCTACACCTTC

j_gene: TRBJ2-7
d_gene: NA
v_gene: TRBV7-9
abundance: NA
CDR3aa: CASSFETGEQYF
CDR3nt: TGTGCCAGCAGCTTTGAGACGGGGGAGCAGTACTTC

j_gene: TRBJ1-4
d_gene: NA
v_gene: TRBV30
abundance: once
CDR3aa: CAWSPRFGEKLFF
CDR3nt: TGTGCCTGGAGCCCCCGTTTCGGGGAAAAACTGTTTTTT

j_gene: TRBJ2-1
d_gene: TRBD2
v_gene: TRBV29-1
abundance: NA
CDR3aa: CSVGLLAGGPNYNEQFF
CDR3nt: TGCAGCGTTGGACTTCTAGCGGGGGGACCAAACTACAATGAGCAGTTCTTC

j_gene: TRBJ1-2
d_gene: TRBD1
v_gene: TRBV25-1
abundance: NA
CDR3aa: CASSDQGGYGYTF
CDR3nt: TGTGCCAGCAGTGACCAGGGGGGGTATGGCTACACCTTC

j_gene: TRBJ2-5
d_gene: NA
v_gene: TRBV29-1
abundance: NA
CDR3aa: CSVDRVVQQTQYF
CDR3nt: TGCAGCGTTGACAGGGTGGTTCAACAGACCCAGTACTTC